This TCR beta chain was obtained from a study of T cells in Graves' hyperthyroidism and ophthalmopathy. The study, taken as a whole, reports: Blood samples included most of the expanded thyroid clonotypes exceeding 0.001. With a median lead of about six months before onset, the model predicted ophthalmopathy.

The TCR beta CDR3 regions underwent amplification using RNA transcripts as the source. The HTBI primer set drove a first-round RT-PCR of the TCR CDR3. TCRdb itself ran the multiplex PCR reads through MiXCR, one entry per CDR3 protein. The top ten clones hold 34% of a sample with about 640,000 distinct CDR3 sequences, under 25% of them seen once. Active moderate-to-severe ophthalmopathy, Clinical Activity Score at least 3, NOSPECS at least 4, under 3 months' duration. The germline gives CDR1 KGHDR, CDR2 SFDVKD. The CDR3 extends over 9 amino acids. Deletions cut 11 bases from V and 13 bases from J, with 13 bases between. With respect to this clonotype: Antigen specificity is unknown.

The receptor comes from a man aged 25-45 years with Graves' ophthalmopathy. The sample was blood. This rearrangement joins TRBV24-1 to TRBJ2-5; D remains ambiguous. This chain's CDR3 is CAITSSRYF. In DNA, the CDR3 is TGTGCCATCACCTCCTCTCGGTACTTC.